Following are 21 T cell receptor beta chains from one sample sequenced in a study of control samples from healthy donors and cancer patients. Profiling relied on immunoSEQ multiplex PCR, and the TCRdb table lists in-frame clones only, not all of them. The sample consists of 350,000 to 450,000 clones, more than 80% of them appearing once. The source material was PBMCs. The source is a man aged 35 to 55 with head and neck cancer.

CDR3 DNA: TGTGCCACCAGTGACTACGGGACAGAGGGTCACAATGAGCAGTTCTTC. It codes for CATSDYGTEGHNEQFF. V gene TRBV24-1 combines with J gene TRBJ2-1, with 7 positions matching TRBD1. This CDR3 is built from 16 residues. Germline CDR1 and CDR2: KGHDR and SFDVKD. The V gene end was trimmed by 4 bases and the J gene end by 5 bases; junction bases not matched to a gene: 10.

The chain couples TRBV7-2 to TRBJ2-1; 7 bases align to TRBD2. The CDR3 is made up of 14 amino acids. With 5 bases clipped from V and 0 bases from J, the junction kept 1 base outside the gene matches. Germline V gene data show CDR1 as SGHTA and CDR2 as FQGNSA. CDR3 nucleotide sequence: TGTGCCAGCAGCCGCGGGAGCTCCTACAATGAGCAGTTCTTC. This sequence encodes CASSRGSSYNEQFF.

Here the CDR3 reads CAWSPPGRGGLETQYF. The CDR3 DNA is TGTGCCTGGAGTCCCCCCGGCAGGGGGGGACTTGAGACCCAGTACTTC. The chain is built from TRBV30 and TRBJ2-5, with D perhaps given as TRBD1 or TRBD2 (7 bases each). Germline CDR1 is GTSNPN and CDR2 is SVGIG (reference sequence). V gave up 2 bases and J gave up 5 bases, with 21 bases separating them. The CDR3 spans 16 residues.

The rearrangement uses TRBV3-1 (or the pseudogene TRBV3-2) and TRBJ2-3; tentative D call: TRBD2 (6 bases). The CDR3 extends over 17 amino acids. Per germline, CDR1 LGHDT and CDR2 YNNKEL (reference sequence). V was clipped by 2 bases and J by 0 bases, with 15 bases between them. The chain's CDR3 is CASSQPGGVTSTDTQYF. The DNA for the CDR3 is TGTGCCAGCAGCCAACCTGGCGGGGTAACTAGCACAGATACGCAGTATTTT.

For this clone: This sample also contains other DNA sequences that code for the same CDR3. The V gene is TRBV11-2, the J gene TRBJ1-2; D gene uncertain. CDR3 size: 14 residues. The ends were cut back, 0 bases at V and 0 bases at J, with 5 bases in the middle. Per the germline V gene, CDR1 is SGHAT and CDR2 is FQNNGV. As DNA, the CDR3 is TGTGCCAGCAGCTTAGATAGGGCTAACTATGGCTACACCTTC. Encoded protein: CASSLDRANYGYTF.

The chain combines TRBV15 with TRBJ1-5; 7 bases are shared with TRBD1. The CDR3 loop spans 18 amino acids. The V and J ends lost 3 bases and 0 bases, in that order; junction bases with no gene match: 11. Germline V gene sequence: CDR1 LNHNV, CDR2 YYDKDF (reference sequence). The CDR3 is CATSSWNRGGISNQPQHF. Written as DNA, the CDR3 is TGTGCCACCAGCAGCTGGAACAGGGGAGGTATTAGCAATCAGCCCCAGCATTTT. Drawing the rest from reference TRBV15 and TRBJ1-5, the complete variable domain is DAMVIQNPRYQVTQFGKPVTLSCSQTLNHNVMYWYQQKSSQAPKLLFHYYDKDFNNEADTPDNFQSRRPNTSFCFLDIRSPGLGDTAMYLCATSSWNRGGISNQPQHFGDGTRLSIL.

This rearrangement joins TRBV3-1 (or the pseudogene TRBV3-2) to TRBJ2-2, with 8 bases that match TRBD1. The V and J ends lost 2 bases and 1 base, in that order; junction bases with no gene match: 3. The CDR3 has 16 residues. From germline, CDR1 is LGHDT and CDR2 YNNKEL (reference sequence). CDR3 bases: TGTGCCAGCAGCCAAAGGACAGGGAGGAACACCGGGGAGCTGTTTTTT. Translation gives CASSQRTGRNTGELFF.

The count of this clone is one. This sequence joins TRBV6-5 and TRBJ2-2; D perhaps matches TRBD1 (6 bases). Trimming cost V 6 bases and J 6 bases, with 11 bases left between them. Germline V lookup: CDR1 MNHEY, CDR2 SVGAGI. The CDR3 has 13 residues. Written as DNA, the CDR3 is TGTGCCAGCAGCGTAAACAGGGCCGGGGAGCTGTTTTTT. Translated: CASSVNRAGELFF.

V gene TRBV28 combines with J gene TRBJ1-2; D possibly corresponds to TRBD1 (6 bases). This CDR3 region has 18 residues. V lost 3 bases and J 1 base, leaving 21 bases between the germline ends. The germline CDR1 and CDR2 sequences are MDHEN and SYDVKM. In DNA, the CDR3 is TGTGCCAGCAGTTTTCCCCCCGGGGGCGGAGACAATAACTATGGCTACACCTTC. This sequence encodes CASSFPPGGGDNNYGYTF.

V gene TRBV27 combines with J gene TRBJ2-2, with TRBD2 matching 9 bases. Per the germline V gene, CDR1 is MNHEY and CDR2 is SMNVEV (reference sequence). The CDR3 runs to 15 residues. Trimming removed 5 bases from V and 1 base from J; junction bases left unmatched: 2. The CDR3 is CASSQLAGNTGELFF. The CDR3 nucleotides are TGTGCCAGCAGTCAACTAGCGGGGAACACCGGGGAGCTGTTTTTT.

V gene TRBV7-8 combines with J gene TRBJ1-4; the D gene is possibly TRBD1 (5 bases). Germline-derived CDR1 and CDR2 are SGHVS and FQNEAQ. Trimming cost V 5 bases and J 3 bases, with 16 bases left between them. The CDR3 length is 16 residues. The CDR3 protein is CASSRRGQGANEKLFF. CDR3 bases: TGTGCCAGCAGCCGCCGCGGACAAGGCGCTAATGAAAAACTGTTTTTT.

This clone was seen a few times. The chain has TRBV28 and TRBJ1-4; D might be TRBD1 (5 bases). The CDR3 has 14 residues. Trimming took 5 bases from V and 5 from J, leaving 12 bases between them. Germline-derived CDR1 and CDR2 are MDHEN and SYDVKM. This chain's CDR3 is CASSPGGPNEKLFF. The CDR3 DNA sequence: TGTGCCAGCAGTCCCGGGGGTCCCAATGAAAAACTGTTTTTT.

This rearrangement joins TRBV18 to TRBJ2-1; D is unclear. V shed 3 bases and J shed 4 bases, with 16 bases lying between them. Per the germline V gene, CDR1 is KGHSH and CDR2 is LQKENI. The CDR3 runs to 16 residues. For the CDR3, the DNA is TGTGCCAGCTCACCGGTCGCACAAAGGAGATACAATGAGCAGTTCTTC. This gives the protein CASSPVAQRRYNEQFF.

The chain links TRBV19 to TRBJ2-2; perhaps TRBD1 as D (6 bases). Trimming shortened V by 3 bases and J by 1 base, and 18 bases separated the two germline ends. This CDR3 region has 18 residues. CDR1 is LNHDA, CDR2 SQIVND, per germline (reference sequence). This chain's CDR3 is CASSIRLPTGLNTGELFF. The CDR3 region has the DNA TGTGCCAGTAGTATTCGTCTTCCTACAGGGCTGAACACCGGGGAGCTGTTTTTT.

The chain couples TRBV10-3 to TRBJ2-7, with D possibly TRBD1 on 6 matching bases. Germline CDR1 is ENHRY and CDR2 is SYGVKD. Trimming took off 2 bases at V and 2 bases at J, with 7 bases between the two ends. There are 13 residues in the CDR3. CDR3 DNA sequence: TGTGCCATCAGTGAGGGACAGCCCTACGAGCAGTACTTC. This codes for CAISEGQPYEQYF.

This clone appeared once. The chain uses TRBV5-5 and TRBJ1-5; D remains unclear. Germline loops: CDR1 SGHKS, CDR2 YYEKEE (reference sequence). Trimming shortened V by 6 bases and J by 9 bases, and 19 bases separated the two germline ends. The CDR3 contains 14 residues. The CDR3 sequence is CASTWGLGNSPQHF. For the CDR3, the DNA is TGTGCCAGCACATGGGGTTTGGGGAATTCGCCCCAGCATTTT.

The count of this clone is one. V gene TRBV4-3 combines with J gene TRBJ2-6; 7 nucleotides line up with TRBD2. The CDR3 is made up of 18 amino acids. Unmatched junction bases numbered 6, after V lost 0 bases and J lost 1 base. The germline gives CDR1 LGHNA, CDR2 YSLEER. CDR3 protein: CASSQDIVGGSGANVLTF. The CDR3 nucleotides are TGCGCCAGCAGCCAAGATATCGTGGGGGGGTCTGGGGCCAACGTCCTGACTTTC.

This sequence joins TRBV29-1 and TRBJ1-1; D may be TRBD1 (6 bases). CDR3 length equals 11 residues. The germline gives CDR1 SQVTM, CDR2 ANQGSEA. Between the trimmed V and J ends, which lost 7 bases and 10 bases, there was a span of 16 bases. CDR3 sequence: CSGLQGVLAFF. The CDR3 DNA reads TGCAGCGGATTACAGGGTGTCTTAGCTTTCTTT.

This chain joins TRBV6-5 and TRBJ1-1; TRBD1 might be the D (5 bases). Germline CDR1 is MNHEY and CDR2 is SVGAGI. Trimming took 0 bases from V and 4 from J, leaving 12 bases between them. This CDR3 comprises 15 residues. This CDR3 reads CASSYSGVGTTEAFF. In nucleotides, the CDR3 is TGTGCCAGCAGTTACTCGGGGGTGGGAACCACTGAAGCTTTCTTT.

The genes are TRBV2 and TRBJ2-7; D is undetermined. In germline, CDR1 is SNHLY, CDR2 FYNNEI. The CDR3 is made up of 13 amino acids. The V and J ends lost 2 bases and 3 bases respectively, with 8 bases between them. CDR3 sequence: CASSEIRNYEQYF. DNA of the CDR3: TGTGCCAGCAGTGAAATCCGCAACTACGAGCAGTACTTC.

This clone was observed once. The V gene is TRBV4-1, the J gene TRBJ2-1; 8 bases map to TRBD2. V dropped 6 bases and J dropped 3; count of bases not matched to a gene: 7. CDR1 MGHRA and CDR2 YSYEKL come from the germline V gene. The CDR3 has 15 residues. In DNA, the CDR3 is TGCGCCAGCAGGCAGACTAGCGTAGGCTACAATGAGCAGTTCTTC. It yields the protein CASRQTSVGYNEQFF.